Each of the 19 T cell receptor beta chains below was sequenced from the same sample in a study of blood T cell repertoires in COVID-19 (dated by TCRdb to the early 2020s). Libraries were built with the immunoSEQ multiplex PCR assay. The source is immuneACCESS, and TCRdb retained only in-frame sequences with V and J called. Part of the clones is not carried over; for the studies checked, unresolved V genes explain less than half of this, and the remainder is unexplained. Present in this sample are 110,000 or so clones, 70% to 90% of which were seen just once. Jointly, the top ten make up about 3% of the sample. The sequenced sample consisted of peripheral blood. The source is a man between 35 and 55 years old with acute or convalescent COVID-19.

The CDR3 nucleotides are TGTGCCAGCAGCTACGCACAGGGGCCTAACTATGGCTACACCTTC. It translates to CASSYAQGPNYGYTF. This rearrangement joins TRBV7-2 to TRBJ1-2; 7 nucleotides line up with TRBD1. Germline loops: CDR1 SGHTA, CDR2 FQGNSA. The CDR3 consists of 15 residues. V dropped 4 bases and J dropped 0; count of bases not matched to a gene: 5.

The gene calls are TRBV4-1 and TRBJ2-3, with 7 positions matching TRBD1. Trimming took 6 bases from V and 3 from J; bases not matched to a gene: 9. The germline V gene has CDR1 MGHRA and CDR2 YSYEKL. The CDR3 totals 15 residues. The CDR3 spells CASSPQGVETDTQYF. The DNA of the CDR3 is TGCGCCAGCAGTCCTCAGGGGGTCGAGACAGATACGCAGTATTTT.

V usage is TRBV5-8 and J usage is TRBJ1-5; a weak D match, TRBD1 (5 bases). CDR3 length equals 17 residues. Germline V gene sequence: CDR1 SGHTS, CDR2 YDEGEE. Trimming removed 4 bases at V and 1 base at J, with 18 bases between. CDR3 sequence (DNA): TGTGCCAGCAGCAATGGGCCGGGGGGAGTCAGCAATCAGCCCCAGCATTTT. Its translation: CASSNGPGGVSNQPQHF.

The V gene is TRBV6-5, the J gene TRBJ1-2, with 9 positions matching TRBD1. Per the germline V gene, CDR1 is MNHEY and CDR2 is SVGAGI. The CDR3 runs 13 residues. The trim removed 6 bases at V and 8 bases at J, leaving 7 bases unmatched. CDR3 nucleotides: TGTGCCAGCAGGCAAACAGGGGGCTACGGCTACACCTTC. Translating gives CASRQTGGYGYTF.

CDR3 in DNA: TGTGCCAGTAGTCCCTACAGCGGAAGCACAGATACGCAGTATTTT. It is translated as CASSPYSGSTDTQYF. The V and J genes are TRBV19 and TRBJ2-3; TRBD2 might be the D (5 bases). The CDR3 covers 15 residues. Trimming left V 5 bases short and J 0 bases short, with 12 bases between. Germline assignment: CDR1 LNHDA and CDR2 SQIVND (reference sequence). The whole variable domain, filled in from reference TRBV19 and TRBJ2-3, reads DGGITQSPKYLFRKEGQNVTLSCEQNLNHDAMYWYRQDPGQGLRLIYYSQIVNDFQKGDIAEGYSVSREKKESFPLTVTSAQKNPTAFYLCASSPYSGSTDTQYFGPGTRLTVL.

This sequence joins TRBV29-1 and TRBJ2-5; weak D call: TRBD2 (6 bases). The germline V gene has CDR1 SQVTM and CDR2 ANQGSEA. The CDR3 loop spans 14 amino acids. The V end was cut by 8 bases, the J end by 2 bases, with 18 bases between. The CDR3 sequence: CSTTRGTAQETQYF. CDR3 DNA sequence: TGCAGCACCACCCGCGGGACGGCACAAGAGACCCAGTACTTC.

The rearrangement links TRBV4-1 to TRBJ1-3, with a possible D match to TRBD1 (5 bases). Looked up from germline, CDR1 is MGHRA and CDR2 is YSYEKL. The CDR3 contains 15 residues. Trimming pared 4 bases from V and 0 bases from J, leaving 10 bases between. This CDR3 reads CASSRLQVSGNTIYF. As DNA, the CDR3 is TGCGCCAGCAGCCGCCTACAGGTCTCTGGAAACACCATATATTTT.

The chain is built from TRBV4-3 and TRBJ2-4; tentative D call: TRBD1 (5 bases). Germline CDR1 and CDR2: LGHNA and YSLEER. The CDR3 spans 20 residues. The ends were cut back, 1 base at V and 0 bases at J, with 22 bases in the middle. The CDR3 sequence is CASSQGGFETAILAKNIQYF. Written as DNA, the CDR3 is TGCGCCAGCAGCCAAGGAGGTTTCGAGACAGCGATTCTAGCCAAAAACATTCAGTACTTC.

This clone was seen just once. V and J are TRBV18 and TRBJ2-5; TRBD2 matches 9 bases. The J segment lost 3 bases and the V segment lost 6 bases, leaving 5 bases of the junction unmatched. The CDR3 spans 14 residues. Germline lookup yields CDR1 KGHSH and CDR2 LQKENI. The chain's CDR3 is CASSGPSGEETQYF. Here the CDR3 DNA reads TGTGCCAGCTCCGGACCTAGCGGGGAAGAGACCCAGTACTTC.

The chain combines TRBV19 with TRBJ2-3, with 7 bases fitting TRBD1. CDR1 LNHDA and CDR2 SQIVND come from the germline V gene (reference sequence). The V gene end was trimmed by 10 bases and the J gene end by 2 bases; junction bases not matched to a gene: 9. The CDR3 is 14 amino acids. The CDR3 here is CATWPGGSTDTQYF. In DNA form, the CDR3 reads TGTGCCACCTGGCCAGGGGGTTCCACAGATACGCAGTATTTT.

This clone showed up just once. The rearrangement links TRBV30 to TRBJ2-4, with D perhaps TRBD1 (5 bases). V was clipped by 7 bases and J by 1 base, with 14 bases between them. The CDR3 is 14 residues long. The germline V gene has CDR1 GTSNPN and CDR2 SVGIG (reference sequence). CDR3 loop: CALDDAGAKNIQYF. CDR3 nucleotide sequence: TGTGCCTTGGATGATGCAGGGGCCAAAAACATTCAGTACTTC.

The CDR3 sequence: CSVGQGRPDTQYF. CDR3 bases: TGCAGCGTTGGACAGGGACGGCCAGATACGCAGTATTTT. The rearrangement links TRBV29-1 to TRBJ2-3; 7 nucleotides line up with TRBD1. The length of the CDR3 is 13 residues. V dropped 4 bases and J dropped 4; count of bases not matched to a gene: 5. Germline V gene sequence: CDR1 SQVTM, CDR2 ANQGSEA.

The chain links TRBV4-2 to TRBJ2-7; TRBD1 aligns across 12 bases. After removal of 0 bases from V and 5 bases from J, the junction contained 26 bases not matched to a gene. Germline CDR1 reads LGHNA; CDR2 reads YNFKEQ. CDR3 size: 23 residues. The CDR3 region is CASSQEPYRTGTGGPYNLNEQYF. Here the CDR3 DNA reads TGTGCCAGCAGCCAAGAACCTTATCGCACCGGGACAGGGGGCCCCTACAACCTGAACGAGCAGTACTTC.

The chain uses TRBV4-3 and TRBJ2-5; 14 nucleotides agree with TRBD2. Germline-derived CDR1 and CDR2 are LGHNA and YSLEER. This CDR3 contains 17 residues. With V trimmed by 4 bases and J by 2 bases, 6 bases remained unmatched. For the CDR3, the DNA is TGCGCCAGCAGCCCCAGACTAGCGGGGGGGCCGCAAGAGACCCAGTACTTC. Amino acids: CASSPRLAGGPQETQYF.

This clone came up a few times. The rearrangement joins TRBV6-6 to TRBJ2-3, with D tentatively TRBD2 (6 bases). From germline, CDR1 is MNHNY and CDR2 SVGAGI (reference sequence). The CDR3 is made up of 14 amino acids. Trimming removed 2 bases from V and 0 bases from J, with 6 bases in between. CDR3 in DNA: TGTGCCAGCAGTTACGCGGGGAGCACAGATACGCAGTATTTT. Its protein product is CASSYAGSTDTQYF.

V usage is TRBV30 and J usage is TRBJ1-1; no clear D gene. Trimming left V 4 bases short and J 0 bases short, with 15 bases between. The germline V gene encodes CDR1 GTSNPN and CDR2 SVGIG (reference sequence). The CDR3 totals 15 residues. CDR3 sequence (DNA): TGTGCCTGGACCCTACACTATCCTCTGAACACTGAAGCTTTCTTT. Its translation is CAWTLHYPLNTEAFF.

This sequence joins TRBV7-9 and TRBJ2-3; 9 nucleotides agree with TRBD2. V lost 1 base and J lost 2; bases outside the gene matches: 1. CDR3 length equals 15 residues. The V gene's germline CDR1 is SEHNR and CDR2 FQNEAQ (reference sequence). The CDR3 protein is CASSLGGGDTDTQYF. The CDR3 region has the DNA TGTGCCAGCAGCTTAGGCGGGGGGGACACAGATACGCAGTATTTT.

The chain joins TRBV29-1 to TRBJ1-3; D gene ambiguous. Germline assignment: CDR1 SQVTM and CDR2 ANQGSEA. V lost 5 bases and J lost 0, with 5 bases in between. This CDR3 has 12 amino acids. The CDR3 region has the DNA TGCAGCGTTTTGTACTCTGGAAACACCATATATTTT. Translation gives CSVLYSGNTIYF.

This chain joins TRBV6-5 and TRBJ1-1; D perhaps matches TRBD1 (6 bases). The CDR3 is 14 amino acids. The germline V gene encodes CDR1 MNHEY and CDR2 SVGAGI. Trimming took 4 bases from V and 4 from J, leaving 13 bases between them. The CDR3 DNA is TGTGCCAGCAGTTTACAGGGAAGAGGCACTGAAGCTTTCTTT. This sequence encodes CASSLQGRGTEAFF.